Presented here are 18 T cell receptor beta chains from one specimen sequenced in a study of Tregs in tolerant kidney transplant recipients. Measured with immunoSEQ multiplex PCR; TCRdb has only the in-frame clones, and not every one. The data contain tens of thousands of clones, 87% of them singletons. Recipients received nonmyeloablative bone marrow transplants from related graft donors, with transient mixed chimerism. The sequencing here drew on CD4+ T cells from blood (PBMCs), taken 6 months after the transplant. These receptors originate from a human patient who received a combined kidney and bone marrow transplant. The graft donor may have given rise to some T cells.

This CDR3 is CASSWTSGRGDTQYF. As DNA, the CDR3 is TGTGCCAGCAGCTGGACTAGCGGGAGAGGGGATACGCAGTATTTT. The rearrangement uses TRBV7-9 and TRBJ2-3, with TRBD2 identical over 13 bases. Germline assignment: CDR1 SEHNR and CDR2 FQNEAQ (reference sequence). Losses at the gene ends were 4 bases for V and 6 bases for J; bases not matched to a gene: 4. The CDR3 covers 15 residues.

The V gene is TRBV19, the J gene TRBJ2-2; D might be TRBD1 (5 bases). The CDR3 is 15 amino acids. The germline CDR1 and CDR2 sequences are LNHDA and SQIVND (reference sequence). V was trimmed by 4 bases and J by 6 bases, leaving 15 bases between them. The CDR3 DNA follows: TGTGCCAGTAGTAGTTTGTCAGGGCCCCCCGGGGAGCTGTTTTTT. Protein: CASSSLSGPPGELFF.

This clone was counted a few times. The chain recombines TRBV2 with TRBJ1-4; the match to TRBD1 covers 8 bases. In germline, CDR1 is SNHLY, CDR2 FYNNEI. V trimming: 3 bases; J trimming: 8 bases; junction bases outside the gene matches: 8. There are 15 residues in the CDR3. CDR3 coding DNA: TGTGCCAGCAGTGATAGGACAGGGATTGGGGAAAAACTGTTTTTT. Its translation is CASSDRTGIGEKLFF.

In this sample, this clone turned up once. V and J are TRBV18 and TRBJ2-7; 11 bases are a match to TRBD1. V lost 4 bases and J lost 1; bases outside the gene matches: 15. CDR3 length: 19 residues. From germline, CDR1 is KGHSH and CDR2 LQKENI. In nucleotides, the CDR3 is TGTGCCAGCTCACTCTCACCCCCCAGCGGACAGGGGGCATCCTACGAGCAGTACTTC. Its protein product is CASSLSPPSGQGASYEQYF.

The chain employs TRBV7-2 and TRBJ2-2; D is perhaps TRBD1 (6 bases). The CDR3 length is 15 residues. The germline gives CDR1 SGHTA, CDR2 FQGNSA. Between the trimmed V and J ends, which lost 3 bases and 4 bases, there was a span of 12 bases. Here the CDR3 reads CASSLGRGTTGELFF. The DNA of the CDR3 is TGTGCCAGCAGCTTGGGCAGGGGCACCACCGGGGAGCTGTTTTTT.

This clone has a single count. The V call is TRBV4-3, the J call TRBJ2-1; TRBD2 agrees at 11 bases. Germline V gives CDR1 LGHNA, CDR2 YSLEER. The V gene end was trimmed by 4 bases and the J gene end by 6 bases; junction bases not matched to a gene: 5. This CDR3 region has 15 residues. The CDR3 nucleotides read TGCGCCAGCAGCCCCCGACTAGCGGGAAGCAATGAGCAGTTCTTC. Translating gives CASSPRLAGSNEQFF.

V is TRBV7-2 and J is TRBJ2-3; 12 bases map to TRBD2. The CDR3 runs 17 residues. V trimming: 1 base; J trimming: 5 bases; junction bases outside the gene matches: 7. CDR1 is SGHTA, CDR2 FQGNSA, per germline. This CDR3 reads CASSLGASGGAIDTQYF. The CDR3 coding sequence is TGTGCCAGCAGCTTAGGTGCTAGCGGGGGGGCAATAGATACGCAGTATTTT.

The V gene is TRBV5-1, the J gene TRBJ1-5; 7 bases are shared with TRBD1. The V segment lost 4 bases and the J segment 2 bases; nucleotides outside the gene matches: 6. The CDR3 spans 15 residues. Germline V gene lookup returns CDR1 SGHRS and CDR2 YFSETQ. The CDR3 loop reads CASSPGQRRNQPQHF. Written as DNA, the CDR3 is TGCGCCAGCAGCCCGGGACAGCGCCGCAATCAGCCCCAGCATTTT.

The CDR3: CASSPPGRETQYF. The CDR3 DNA is TGTGCCAGCTCACCACCGGGGCGAGAGACCCAGTACTTC. The chain combines TRBV18 with TRBJ2-5; a weak D match, TRBD1 (5 bases). The CDR3 spans 13 residues. Between the trimmed V and J ends, which lost 0 bases and 4 bases, there was a span of 6 bases. The germline CDR1 and CDR2 sequences are KGHSH and LQKENI.

This sequence joins TRBV4-3 and TRBJ2-2; TRBD1 is a possible D gene (6 bases). Germline V lookup: CDR1 LGHNA, CDR2 YSLEER. The CDR3 extends over 18 amino acids. V lost 3 bases and J lost 0, with 17 bases in between. The CDR3 protein is CASSHTRAQGANTGELFF. In nucleotides, the CDR3 is TGCGCCAGCAGCCATACGAGGGCACAGGGAGCGAACACCGGGGAGCTGTTTTTT.

The chain has TRBV7-2 and TRBJ2-3; 10 nucleotides agree with TRBD2. V gave up 3 bases and J gave up 3 bases; unmatched junction bases: 3. CDR3 size: 15 residues. CDR1 and CDR2 (germline): SGHTA, FQGNSA. The CDR3 coding sequence is TGTGCCAGCAGCTTCAGCGGGAGGGGGACAGATACGCAGTATTTT. It specifies CASSFSGRGTDTQYF.

The genes are TRBV30 and TRBJ1-2; D call uncertain. The CDR3 has 12 residues. V dropped 3 bases and J dropped 6 bases, with 11 bases sitting between them. The germline V gene has CDR1 GTSNPN and CDR2 SVGIG (reference sequence). The CDR3: CAWSPREDGYTF. CDR3 coding DNA: TGTGCCTGGAGCCCCCGAGAGGATGGCTACACCTTC. The variable domain in full, completed from reference TRBV30 and TRBJ1-2, reads SQTIHQWPATLVQPVGSPLSLECTVEGTSNPNLYWYRQAAGRGLQLLFYSVGIGQISSEVPQNLSASRPQDRQFILSSKKLLLSDSGFYLCAWSPREDGYTFGSGTRLTVV.

This clone was seen only once. The CDR3 DNA follows: TGTGCCAGTTCCCGGGACAGGAAAGAGACCCAGTACTTC. This encodes CASSRDRKETQYF. V gene TRBV19 combines with J gene TRBJ2-5, with 8 bases identical to TRBD1. Germline assignment: CDR1 LNHDA and CDR2 SQIVND (reference sequence). V lost 8 bases to trimming and J lost 3 bases; unmatched junction nucleotides: 5. The CDR3 sequence is 13 residues long.

The V and J genes are TRBV5-1 and TRBJ1-1; D is ambiguous. The CDR3 totals 13 residues. V was shortened by 5 bases and J by 5 bases, with 13 bases between the two germline ends. Germline assignment: CDR1 SGHRS and CDR2 YFSETQ. As DNA, the CDR3 is TGCGCCAGCAGTCACGGGTCTGGTACTGAAGCTTTCTTT. This encodes CASSHGSGTEAFF.

The V and J genes are TRBV29-1 and TRBJ2-2; tentative D call: TRBD2 (6 bases). Trimming took off 4 bases at V and 7 bases at J, with 16 bases between the two ends. This CDR3 is built from 14 residues. Germline V gene data show CDR1 as SQVTM and CDR2 as ANQGSEA. Here the CDR3 reads CSVVAGPLFGELFF. CDR3 nucleotides: TGCAGCGTTGTCGCGGGACCCCTTTTCGGGGAGCTGTTTTTT.

The chain has TRBV19 and TRBJ2-4, with TRBD2 identical over 8 bases. The CDR3 has 19 amino acids. Germline V gene lookup returns CDR1 LNHDA and CDR2 SQIVND (reference sequence). Trimming cost V 5 bases and J 1 base; bases outside gene matches: 16. The CDR3 DNA follows: TGTGCCAGTAGTTCCCGGGGGGGCGGTGTTGATGGGGCCAAAAACATTCAGTACTTC. This sequence encodes CASSSRGGGVDGAKNIQYF.

This rearrangement joins TRBV19 to TRBJ2-1, with D perhaps matching TRBD1 (6 bases). From germline, CDR1 is LNHDA and CDR2 SQIVND (reference sequence). This CDR3 region has 13 residues. V dropped 4 bases and J dropped 10 bases, with 14 bases sitting between them. The CDR3 spells CASSTFRDTEQFF. In DNA, the CDR3 is TGTGCCAGTAGTACATTCCGGGACACCGAGCAGTTCTTC. The full variable domain, rest sourced from reference TRBV19 and TRBJ2-1, is DGGITQSPKYLFRKEGQNVTLSCEQNLNHDAMYWYRQDPGQGLRLIYYSQIVNDFQKGDIAEGYSVSREKKESFPLTVTSAQKNPTAFYLCASSTFRDTEQFFGPGTRLTVL.

The rearrangement links TRBV4-1 to TRBJ1-6; 9 bases align to TRBD1. With V trimmed by 1 base and J by 9 bases, 4 bases remained unmatched. The CDR3 sequence is 15 residues long. CDR1 MGHRA and CDR2 YSYEKL come from the germline V gene. CDR3: CASSQVTGGLSPLHF. For the CDR3, the DNA is TGCGCCAGCAGCCAAGTTACAGGGGGCCTTTCACCCCTCCACTTT.